These T cell receptor beta chains were read from a single sample in a study of early T cells in non-severe SARS-CoV-2 infection. In TCRdb, the 5' RACE reads were re-called with MiXCR into one record per CDR3 protein. The table has about 90,000 distinct CDR3 sequences, over 9.5% seen once. Material: whole blood, obtained at baseline. These receptors were taken from an adult who was a healthcare worker with PCR-confirmed SARS-CoV-2 infection or an uninfected control (not recorded which). Each CDR3 is given with its conserved first and last residue. Fields, in order: D gene, clone size, J gene, V gene, CDR3 protein, CDR3 DNA. A D gene is named only where the DNA matches it firmly. Not all rows give a size; the values are once, few, many and, for expanded clones, a class.

d_call: NA; clone_size: many; j_call: TRBJ1-5; v_call: TRBV7-6; cdr3_aa: CASSLRDNQPQHF; cdr3_nt: TGTGCCAGCAGCTTACGGGACAATCAGCCCCAGCATTTT
d_call: NA; clone_size: NA; j_call: TRBJ1-6; v_call: TRBV7-9; cdr3_aa: CANSLPGGGYNSPLHF; cdr3_nt: TGTGCCAACAGCCTGCCGGGGGGCGGATATAATTCACCCCTCCACTTT
d_call: TRBD1; clone_size: NA; j_call: TRBJ2-7; v_call: TRBV7-2; cdr3_aa: CASSLRRDSFSSYEQYF; cdr3_nt: TGTGCCAGCAGCTTACGTAGGGACAGCTTCAGCTCCTACGAGCAGTACTTC
d_call: TRBD1; clone_size: few; j_call: TRBJ2-7; v_call: TRBV18; cdr3_aa: CASSPGTGSYEQYF; cdr3_nt: TGTGCCAGCTCACCCGGGACAGGGTCCTACGAGCAGTACTTC
d_call: NA; clone_size: NA; j_call: TRBJ1-4; v_call: TRBV5-1; cdr3_aa: CASSRGWKEKLFF; cdr3_nt: TGCGCCAGCAGCCGGGGGTGGAAGGAAAAACTGTTTTTT
d_call: TRBD1; clone_size: NA; j_call: TRBJ1-6; v_call: TRBV5-6; cdr3_aa: CASSLTGGAYNSPLHF; cdr3_nt: TGTGCCAGCAGCCTGACAGGGGGCGCCTATAATTCACCCCTCCACTTT
d_call: TRBD1; clone_size: many; j_call: TRBJ1-4; v_call: TRBV27; cdr3_aa: CASSFGQGGNEKLFF; cdr3_nt: TGTGCCAGCAGTTTTGGCCAGGGGGGTAATGAAAAACTGTTTTTT
d_call: NA; clone_size: many; j_call: TRBJ2-7; v_call: TRBV19; cdr3_aa: CASSIGQEQYF; cdr3_nt: TGTGCCAGTAGTATTGGACAGGAGCAGTACTTC
d_call: NA; clone_size: NA; j_call: TRBJ1-2; v_call: TRBV20-1; cdr3_aa: CSEQDMRGYYGYTF; cdr3_nt: TGCAGTGAACAGGACATGAGGGGGTACTATGGCTACACCTTC
d_call: TRBD1; clone_size: NA; j_call: TRBJ2-5; v_call: TRBV20-1; cdr3_aa: CSATRDSQETQYF; cdr3_nt: TGCAGTGCTACCCGGGACAGCCAAGAGACCCAGTACTTC
d_call: NA; clone_size: few; j_call: TRBJ2-2; v_call: TRBV28; cdr3_aa: CASSIPGGVTGELFF; cdr3_nt: TGTGCCAGCAGTATTCCCGGGGGAGTCACCGGGGAGCTGTTTTTT
d_call: NA; clone_size: few; j_call: TRBJ1-4; v_call: TRBV28; cdr3_aa: CASSFGGITNEKLFF; cdr3_nt: TGTGCCAGCAGTTTCGGAGGGATAACTAATGAAAAACTGTTTTTT
d_call: TRBD1; clone_size: few; j_call: TRBJ2-2; v_call: TRBV12-3/TRBV12-4; cdr3_aa: CASLRDRNTGELFF; cdr3_nt: TGTGCCAGTCTCCGGGACAGGAACACCGGGGAGCTGTTTTTT
d_call: NA; clone_size: NA; j_call: TRBJ1-1; v_call: TRBV18; cdr3_aa: CASSPPQGKSEAFF; cdr3_nt: TGTGCCAGCTCACCACCCCAGGGGAAGAGTGAAGCTTTCTTT
d_call: NA; clone_size: NA; j_call: TRBJ1-2; v_call: TRBV10-3; cdr3_aa: CAISVSTDYGYTF; cdr3_nt: TGTGCCATCAGTGTATCGACAGATTATGGCTACACCTTC
d_call: NA; clone_size: NA; j_call: TRBJ2-1; v_call: TRBV3-1; cdr3_aa: CASSRTGLYNEQFF; cdr3_nt: TGTGCCAGCAGCCGGACGGGCCTCTACAATGAGCAGTTCTTC
d_call: TRBD1; clone_size: few; j_call: TRBJ1-1; v_call: TRBV11-1; cdr3_aa: CASSADRGYVAFF; cdr3_nt: TGTGCCAGCAGCGCCGACAGGGGGTACGTAGCTTTCTTT
d_call: NA; clone_size: few; j_call: TRBJ1-5; v_call: TRBV20-1; cdr3_aa: CSARKPNQPQHF; cdr3_nt: TGCAGTGCTAGGAAACCCAATCAGCCCCAGCATTTT
d_call: NA; clone_size: NA; j_call: TRBJ2-1; v_call: TRBV12-5; cdr3_aa: CASGLVWSTDEQFF; cdr3_nt: TGTGCTAGTGGTTTGGTATGGAGTACGGATGAGCAGTTCTTC
d_call: TRBD1; clone_size: NA; j_call: TRBJ1-4; v_call: TRBV25-1; cdr3_aa: CASSGFTGQDLGKLFF; cdr3_nt: TGTGCCAGCAGTGGTTTCACGGGACAGGATCTTGGAAAACTGTTTTTT
d_call: TRBD1; clone_size: many; j_call: TRBJ2-7; v_call: TRBV24-1; cdr3_aa: CATSDPGQETYEQYF; cdr3_nt: TGTGCCACCAGTGACCCGGGACAGGAGACCTACGAGCAGTACTTC
d_call: NA; clone_size: few; j_call: TRBJ2-4; v_call: TRBV7-2; cdr3_aa: CASSLIGGAILAKNIQYF; cdr3_nt: TGTGCCAGCAGCTTGATTGGAGGGGCCATACTAGCCAAAAACATTCAGTACTTC
d_call: TRBD1; clone_size: NA; j_call: TRBJ2-7; v_call: TRBV24-1; cdr3_aa: CAISDAGTGGPREQYF; cdr3_nt: TGTGCCATCAGTGACGCCGGGACAGGCGGCCCGAGGGAGCAGTACTTC
d_call: NA; clone_size: few; j_call: TRBJ2-3; v_call: TRBV20-1; cdr3_aa: CSASKDHLTDTQYF; cdr3_nt: TGCAGTGCTAGCAAGGACCATCTCACAGATACGCAGTATTTT
d_call: TRBD2; clone_size: few; j_call: TRBJ2-5; v_call: TRBV11-2; cdr3_aa: CASSSGLAPAQETQYF; cdr3_nt: TGTGCCAGCAGCTCGGGACTAGCCCCGGCCCAAGAGACCCAGTACTTC
d_call: NA; clone_size: few; j_call: TRBJ1-1; v_call: TRBV5-1; cdr3_aa: CASSLANTEAFF; cdr3_nt: TGCGCCAGCAGCTTGGCGAACACTGAAGCTTTCTTT
d_call: NA; clone_size: once; j_call: TRBJ1-6; v_call: TRBV7-6; cdr3_aa: CASSSAEQLNSPLHF; cdr3_nt: TGTGCCAGCAGCTCTGCGGAACAATTGAATTCACCCCTCCACTTT
d_call: NA; clone_size: many; j_call: TRBJ1-6; v_call: TRBV12-3/TRBV12-4; cdr3_aa: CASSLGGSGRSPLHF; cdr3_nt: TGTGCCAGCAGTTTAGGGGGTTCGGGACGGTCACCCCTCCACTTT
d_call: NA; clone_size: few; j_call: TRBJ2-1; v_call: TRBV20-1; cdr3_aa: CSARDRVADYNEQFF; cdr3_nt: TGCAGTGCTAGAGATAGGGTAGCGGATTACAATGAGCAGTTCTTC
d_call: TRBD2; clone_size: NA; j_call: TRBJ2-2; v_call: TRBV30; cdr3_aa: CAWSVRTKTSGTNTGELFF; cdr3_nt: TGTGCCTGGAGTGTTAGGACTAAGACTAGCGGGACGAACACCGGGGAGCTGTTTTTT
d_call: TRBD1; clone_size: NA; j_call: TRBJ2-1; v_call: TRBV29-1; cdr3_aa: CSAHGTGSYNEQFF; cdr3_nt: TGCAGCGCCCATGGGACAGGCTCCTACAATGAGCAGTTCTTC
d_call: NA; clone_size: many; j_call: TRBJ2-7; v_call: TRBV11-2; cdr3_aa: CASSKLPGAYEQYF; cdr3_nt: TGTGCCAGCAGCAAGCTACCGGGGGCCTACGAGCAGTACTTC
d_call: NA; clone_size: many; j_call: TRBJ1-1; v_call: TRBV7-2; cdr3_aa: CASSPLVGAFF; cdr3_nt: TGTGCCAGCAGCCCCCTGGTGGGGGCTTTCTTT
d_call: NA; clone_size: few; j_call: TRBJ1-3; v_call: TRBV19; cdr3_aa: CASSIDLTESSGNTIYF; cdr3_nt: TGTGCCAGTAGTATAGACCTGACGGAGAGCTCTGGAAACACCATATATTTT
d_call: NA; clone_size: NA; j_call: TRBJ2-5; v_call: TRBV9; cdr3_aa: CASSPVGTYQETQYF; cdr3_nt: TGTGCCAGCAGCCCCGTTGGCACGTACCAAGAGACCCAGTACTTC
d_call: NA; clone_size: few; j_call: TRBJ1-5; v_call: TRBV24-1; cdr3_aa: CATSDVYSNQPQHF; cdr3_nt: TGTGCCACCAGTGATGTGTATAGCAATCAGCCCCAGCATTTT
d_call: NA; clone_size: few; j_call: TRBJ1-3; v_call: TRBV18; cdr3_aa: CASSPLLGTSGNTIYF; cdr3_nt: TGTGCCAGCTCACCACTACTTGGGACCTCTGGAAACACCATATATTTT
d_call: NA; clone_size: NA; j_call: TRBJ2-7; v_call: TRBV20-1; cdr3_aa: CSAEPDSYEQYF; cdr3_nt: TGCAGTGCCGAGCCCGACAGCTACGAGCAGTACTTC